These 12 T cell receptor beta chains came from one sample sequenced in a study of identical twins. From the 5' RACE reads, TCRdb called clonotypes with MiXCR, one entry per CDR3 protein. The repertoire holds 300,000 to 400,000 distinct CDR3 sequences, with around 9.7% as singletons. The sample consisted of naive T cells sorted from blood. These receptors all stem from a woman aged 45 to 65 in good health.

The chain recombines TRBV6-5 with TRBJ2-2, with TRBD1 matching over 7 bases. The CDR3 runs to 19 residues. CDR1 is MNHEY, CDR2 SVGAGI, per germline. V was clipped by 1 base and J by 2 bases; unmatched bases: 13. CDR3 DNA sequence: TGTGCCAGCAGTTACTTAAATTCCCACAGGGGAGCCAACACCGGGGAGCTGTTTTTT. It is translated as CASSYLNSHRGANTGELFF.

In its sample, this clonotype was seen many times. The J gene is TRBJ2-4, the V gene TRBV6-6; 8 bases agree with TRBD2. Germline V gives CDR1 MNHNY, CDR2 SVGAGI (reference sequence). The CDR3 runs to 17 residues. Trimming removed 2 bases from V and 2 bases from J; junction bases left unmatched: 8. Here the CDR3 DNA reads TGTGCCAGCAGTTACCGGGAGGGGAAGCTATCCAAAAACATTCAGTACTTC. It encodes CASSYREGKLSKNIQYF.

This clonotype was counted between two and nine times. The CDR3 nucleotides read TGCAGCGTTGAGGGGGGGGGGATCCCCTACAATGAGCAGTTCTTC. Protein: CSVEGGGIPYNEQFF. This chain connects TRBV29-1 to TRBJ2-1; 7 positions agree with TRBD2. Germline V gene data show CDR1 as SQVTM and CDR2 as ANQGSEA. The CDR3 runs to 15 residues. After removal of 3 bases from V and 2 bases from J, the junction contained 7 bases not matched to a gene.

This clonotype was picked up a small number of times. This rearrangement joins TRBV6-2 or TRBV6-3 to TRBJ1-5, with D possibly TRBD1 on 6 matching bases. Germline CDR1 MNHEY, CDR2 SVGEGT. V lost 8 bases, J lost 3 bases, and 14 bases lay in between. The CDR3 consists of 14 residues. The DNA for the CDR3 is TGTGCCAGCCGAGAAGGGGGACCCAATCAGCCCCAGCATTTT. Translating it yields CASREGGPNQPQHF.

This clonotype has a count of ten or more. V and J are TRBV25-1 and TRBJ1-1, with D unresolved. Trimming took off 3 bases at V and 3 bases at J, with 8 bases between the two ends. Germline V gene lookup returns CDR1 MGHDK and CDR2 SYGVNS. The CDR3 is 13 amino acids. CDR3 DNA sequence: TGTGCCAGCAGTGACTCCGGATACACTGAAGCTTTCTTT. It specifies CASSDSGYTEAFF.

This rearrangement joins TRBV2 to TRBJ1-2; D is possibly TRBD1 (6 bases). The CDR3 is 15 residues long. Germline CDR1 is SNHLY and CDR2 is FYNNEI. Trimming took off 8 bases at V and 3 bases at J, with 19 bases between the two ends. The CDR3 DNA reads as TGTGCCAGCGTGGGACACCCACCTGGGGACTATGGCTACACCTTC. Encoded protein: CASVGHPPGDYGYTF.

In DNA, the CDR3 is TGCGCCAGCAGCGTCGACAGGGTCCAAGGCAATGAGCAGTTCTTC. As protein: CASSVDRVQGNEQFF. J is TRBJ2-1 and V is TRBV5-1, with TRBD1 identical over 7 bases. The CDR3 spans 15 residues. Germline V gene lookup returns CDR1 SGHRS and CDR2 YFSETQ. Unmatched junction bases numbered 10, after V lost 4 bases and J lost 6 bases.

This clonotype was detected ten times or more. This chain joins TRBV12-3 or TRBV12-4 and TRBJ2-4, with 7 nucleotides matching TRBD1. Trimming cost V 7 bases and J 1 base; bases outside gene matches: 10. The CDR3 is made up of 16 amino acids. CDR3 DNA: TGTGCCAGCACCTTGACAGGGTCAAAGGCCAAAAACATTCAGTACTTC. Its protein is CASTLTGSKAKNIQYF.

The chain combines TRBV7-9 with TRBJ1-2; D is possibly TRBD1 (5 bases). Germline V lookup: CDR1 SEHNR, CDR2 FQNEAQ (reference sequence). V was trimmed by 5 bases and J by 8 bases, leaving 15 bases between them. The CDR3 has 13 amino acids. CDR3 in DNA: TGTGCCAGCAGCCAAGGACAAGTCGGCGGCTACACCTTC. Protein product: CASSQGQVGGYTF.

This clonotype was observed a handful of times. This rearrangement joins TRBV11-2 to TRBJ2-7, with D perhaps TRBD1 (6 bases). The CDR3 is 15 residues long. V gave up 5 bases and J gave up 2 bases, with 16 bases separating them. CDR1 and CDR2 (germline): SGHAT, FQNNGV. CDR3 in amino acids: CASSLKQGRAYEQYV. In DNA, the CDR3 is TGTGCCAGCAGCCTAAAACAGGGTAGAGCCTACGAGCAGTACGTC.

This clonotype was counted between two and nine times. The V call is TRBV24-1, the J call TRBJ1-2, with D unclear. The CDR3 covers 14 residues. CDR1 and CDR2 from the germline V gene are KGHDR and SFDVKD. V lost 4 bases and J 6 bases, leaving 14 bases between the germline ends. CDR3 nucleotide sequence: TGTGCCACCAGTGACCCGGACCCGTCGCATGGCTACACCTTC. This codes for CATSDPDPSHGYTF.

The chain couples TRBV25-1 to TRBJ2-7; perhaps TRBD1 as D (5 bases). The V end was cut by 2 bases, the J end by 2 bases, with 13 bases between. The CDR3 loop spans 15 amino acids. Per germline, CDR1 MGHDK and CDR2 SYGVNS. This CDR3 is CASSEDQGNPYEQYF. The DNA of the CDR3 is TGTGCCAGCAGTGAAGACCAGGGAAATCCCTACGAGCAGTACTTC.